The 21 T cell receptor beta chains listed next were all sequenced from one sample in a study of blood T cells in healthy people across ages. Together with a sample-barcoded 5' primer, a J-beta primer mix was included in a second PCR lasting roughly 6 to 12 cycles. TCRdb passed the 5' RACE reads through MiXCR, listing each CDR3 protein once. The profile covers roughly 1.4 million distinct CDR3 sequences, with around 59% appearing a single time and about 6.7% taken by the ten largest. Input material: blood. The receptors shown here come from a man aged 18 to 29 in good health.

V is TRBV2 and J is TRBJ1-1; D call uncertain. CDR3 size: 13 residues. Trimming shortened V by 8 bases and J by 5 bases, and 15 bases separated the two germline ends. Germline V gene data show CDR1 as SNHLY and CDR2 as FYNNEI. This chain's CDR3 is CASRLALGTEAFF. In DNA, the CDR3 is TGTGCCAGCCGACTGGCCCTAGGGACTGAAGCTTTCTTT.

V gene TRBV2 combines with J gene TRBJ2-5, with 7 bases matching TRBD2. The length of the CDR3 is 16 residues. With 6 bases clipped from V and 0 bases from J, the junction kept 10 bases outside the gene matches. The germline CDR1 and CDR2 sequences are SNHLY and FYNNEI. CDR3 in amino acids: CASSSRASGHQETQYF. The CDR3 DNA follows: TGTGCCAGCAGCTCGCGGGCTAGCGGTCACCAAGAGACCCAGTACTTC. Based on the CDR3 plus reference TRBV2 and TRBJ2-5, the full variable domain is EPEVTQTPSHQVTQMGQEVILRCVPISNHLYFYWYRQILGQKVEFLVSFYNNEISEKSEIFDDQFSVERPDGSNFTLKIRSTKLEDSAMYFCASSSRASGHQETQYFGPGTRLLVL.

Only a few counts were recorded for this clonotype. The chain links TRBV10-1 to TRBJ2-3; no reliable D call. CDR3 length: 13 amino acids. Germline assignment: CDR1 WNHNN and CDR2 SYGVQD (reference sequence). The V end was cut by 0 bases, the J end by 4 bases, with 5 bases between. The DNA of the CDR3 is TGCGCCAGCAGTGAGTCCCCGGCAGATACGCAGTATTTT. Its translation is CASSESPADTQYF.

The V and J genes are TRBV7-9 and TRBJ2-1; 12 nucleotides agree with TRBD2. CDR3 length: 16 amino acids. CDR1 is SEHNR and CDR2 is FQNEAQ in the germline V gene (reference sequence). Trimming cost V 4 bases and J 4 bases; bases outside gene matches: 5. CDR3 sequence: CASSWALAGGYNEQFF. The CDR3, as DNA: TGTGCCAGCAGCTGGGCACTAGCGGGAGGATACAATGAGCAGTTCTTC.

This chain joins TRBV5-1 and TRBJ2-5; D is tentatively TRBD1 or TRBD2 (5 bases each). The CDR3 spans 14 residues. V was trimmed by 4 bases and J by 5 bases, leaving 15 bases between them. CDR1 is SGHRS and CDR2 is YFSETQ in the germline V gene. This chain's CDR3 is CASSAYGGRETQYF. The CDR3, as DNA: TGCGCCAGCAGCGCATATGGGGGACGGGAGACCCAGTACTTC.

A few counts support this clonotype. DNA for the CDR3: TGTGCCAGCAGCCCAGGGCCGAACAATGAAAAACTGTTTTTT. Its translation is CASSPGPNNEKLFF. The V gene is TRBV7-2, the J gene TRBJ1-4, with TRBD1 as a possible D gene (5 bases). Germline V gene data show CDR1 as SGHTA and CDR2 as FQGNSA. CDR3 length equals 14 residues. With 5 bases removed from V and 5 bases from J, the gap between germline ends came to 12 bases. Together with reference TRBV7-2 and TRBJ1-4, the CDR3 gives the full variable domain: GAGVSQSPSNKVTEKGKDVELRCDPISGHTALYWYRQSLGQGLEFLIYFQGNSAPDKSGLPSDRFSAERTGGSVSTLTIQRTQQEDSAVYLCASSPGPNNEKLFFGSGTQLSVL.

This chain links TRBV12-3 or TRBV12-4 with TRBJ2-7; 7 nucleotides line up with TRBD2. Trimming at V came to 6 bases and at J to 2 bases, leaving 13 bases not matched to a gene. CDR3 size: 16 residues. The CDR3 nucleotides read TGTGCCAGCAGCTTCCCCCTAGCGGAGACCCCCTACGAGCAGTACTTC. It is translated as CASSFPLAETPYEQYF.

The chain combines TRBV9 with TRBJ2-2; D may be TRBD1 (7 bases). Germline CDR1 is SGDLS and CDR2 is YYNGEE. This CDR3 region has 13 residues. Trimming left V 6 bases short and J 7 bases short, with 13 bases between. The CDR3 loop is CASNRRGDGELFF. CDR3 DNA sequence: TGTGCCAGCAATCGCAGGGGGGACGGGGAGCTGTTTTTT.

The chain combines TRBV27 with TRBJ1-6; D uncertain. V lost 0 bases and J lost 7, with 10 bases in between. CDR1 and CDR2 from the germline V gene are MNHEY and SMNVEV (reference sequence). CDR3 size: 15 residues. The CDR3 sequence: CASSLSRGGNSPLHF. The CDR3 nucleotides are TGTGCCAGCAGTTTATCGCGGGGAGGGAATTCACCCCTCCACTTT.

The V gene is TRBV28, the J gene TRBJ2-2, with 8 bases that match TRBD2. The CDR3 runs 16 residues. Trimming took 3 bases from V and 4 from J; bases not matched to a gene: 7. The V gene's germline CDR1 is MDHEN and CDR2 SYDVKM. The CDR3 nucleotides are TGTGCCAGCAGTTTCGCGGGGGGCGTAGGCACCGGGGAGCTGTTTTTT. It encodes CASSFAGGVGTGELFF.

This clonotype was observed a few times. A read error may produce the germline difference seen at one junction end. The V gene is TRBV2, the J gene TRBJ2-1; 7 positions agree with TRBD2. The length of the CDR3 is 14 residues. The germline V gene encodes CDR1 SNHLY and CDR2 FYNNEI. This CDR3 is CASSKAGTYNEQFF. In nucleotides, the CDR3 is TGTGCCAGCAGTAAAGCGGGAACCTACAATGAGCAGTTCTTC.

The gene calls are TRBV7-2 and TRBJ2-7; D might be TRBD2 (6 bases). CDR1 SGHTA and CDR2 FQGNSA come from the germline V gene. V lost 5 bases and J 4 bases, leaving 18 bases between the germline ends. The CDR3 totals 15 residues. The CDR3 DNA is TGTGCCAGCAGCCTCGGGGGACGGACCCTTTACGAGCAGTACTTC. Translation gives CASSLGGRTLYEQYF.

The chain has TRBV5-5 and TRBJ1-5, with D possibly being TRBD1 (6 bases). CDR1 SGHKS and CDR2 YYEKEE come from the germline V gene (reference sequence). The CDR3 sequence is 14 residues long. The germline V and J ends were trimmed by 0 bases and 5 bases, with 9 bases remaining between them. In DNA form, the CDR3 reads TGTGCCAGCAGCTTGGAAGGGGGGTATCAGCCCCAGCATTTT. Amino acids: CASSLEGGYQPQHF.

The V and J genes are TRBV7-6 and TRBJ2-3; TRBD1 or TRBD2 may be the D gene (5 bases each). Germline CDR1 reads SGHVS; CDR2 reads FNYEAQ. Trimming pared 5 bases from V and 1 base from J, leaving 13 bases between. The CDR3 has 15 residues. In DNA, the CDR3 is TGTGCCAGCAGCCCTATTGGGACCCGCACAGATACGCAGTATTTT. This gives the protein CASSPIGTRTDTQYF.

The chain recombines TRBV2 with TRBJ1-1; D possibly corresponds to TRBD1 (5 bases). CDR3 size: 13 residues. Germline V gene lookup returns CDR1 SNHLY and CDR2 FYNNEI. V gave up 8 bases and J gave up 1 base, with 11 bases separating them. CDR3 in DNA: TGTGCCAGCCTCCCGACAGCGAACACTGAAGCTTTCTTT. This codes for CASLPTANTEAFF.

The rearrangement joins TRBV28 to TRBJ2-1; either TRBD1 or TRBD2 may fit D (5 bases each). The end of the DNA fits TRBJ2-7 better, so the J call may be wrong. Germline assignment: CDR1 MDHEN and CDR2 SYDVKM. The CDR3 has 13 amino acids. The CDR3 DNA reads TGTGCCAGCAGTTTCACGGGGCTGGACGAGCAGTACTTC. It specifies CASSFTGLDEQYF.

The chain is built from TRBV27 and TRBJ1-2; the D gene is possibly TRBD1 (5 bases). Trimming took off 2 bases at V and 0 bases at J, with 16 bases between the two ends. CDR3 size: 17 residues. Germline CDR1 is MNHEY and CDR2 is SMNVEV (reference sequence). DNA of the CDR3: TGTGCCAGCAGTTTACCTATCGACAGATCTACTAACTATGGCTACACCTTC. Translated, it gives CASSLPIDRSTNYGYTF.

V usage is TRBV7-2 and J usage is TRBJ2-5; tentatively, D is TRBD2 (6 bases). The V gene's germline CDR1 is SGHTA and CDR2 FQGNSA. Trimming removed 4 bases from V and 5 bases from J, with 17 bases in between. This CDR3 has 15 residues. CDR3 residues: CASSSRRRGMETQYF. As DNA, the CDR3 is TGTGCCAGCAGCTCCAGGAGGCGGGGCATGGAGACCCAGTACTTC.

CDR3 residues: CASSFGTGPNNEQFF. The CDR3 nucleotides are TGTGCCAGCAGCTTTGGGACGGGCCCCAACAATGAGCAGTTCTTC. The J gene is TRBJ2-1, the V gene TRBV5-5; the D gene could be TRBD1 or TRBD2 (5 bases each). V was cut by 2 bases and J by 5 bases, with 14 bases left in between. The CDR3 contains 15 residues. Germline V lookup: CDR1 SGHKS, CDR2 YYEKEE (reference sequence).

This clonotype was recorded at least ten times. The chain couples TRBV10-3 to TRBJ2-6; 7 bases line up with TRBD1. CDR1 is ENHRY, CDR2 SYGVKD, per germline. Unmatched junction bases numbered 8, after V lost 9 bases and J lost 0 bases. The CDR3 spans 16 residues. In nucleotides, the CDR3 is TGTGCCATTGAAAGGGGGACAGTCTCTGGGGCCAACGTCCTGACTTTC. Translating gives CAIERGTVSGANVLTF.

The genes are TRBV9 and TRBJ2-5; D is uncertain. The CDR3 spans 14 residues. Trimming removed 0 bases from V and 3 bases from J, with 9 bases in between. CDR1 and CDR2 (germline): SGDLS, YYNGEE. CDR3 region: CASSVGPTEETQYF. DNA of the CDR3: TGTGCCAGCAGCGTAGGCCCCACGGAAGAGACCCAGTACTTC.